The text below deals with one TCR beta chain. This specimen comes from a study of CD8+CD57+ T cells in acquired aplastic anemia. V lost 3 bases to trimming and J lost 3 bases, with 9 bases between them. CDR3 size: 14 residues. Germline V CDR1 and CDR2: SGHTA, FQGTGA. Genomic DNA served as template for TCR beta VDJ and CDR3 profiling. TCRdb used MiXCR to reprocess the reads, holding one entry per CDR3 protein. This sample yields 220,000 or so distinct CDR3 sequences, of which 65% are seen a single time; around 60% belongs to the top ten. CD8+CD57+ cell expansion had been shown by flow cytometry in patients chosen for sequencing.

The chain carries TRBV7-3 and TRBJ2-1; D might be TRBD2 (6 bases). Sequencing used sorted CD4+, CD8+, or CD8+CD57+ T cells (not recorded which) from PBMCs. The TCR sequence derives from a human donor with aplastic anemia. The CDR3 reads CASSFAGLYNEQFF. CDR3 bases: TGTGCCAGCAGCTTCGCGGGGCTCTACAATGAGCAGTTCTTC.